The rows below give T cell receptor beta chains drawn from one sample of a study of T cells after posttransplantation cyclophosphamide. The repertoire was sequenced with immunoSEQ multiplex PCR; TCRdb's copy has only in-frame clones and lacks some. The table has approximately 4,000 clones, around 62% seen once. The specimen sequenced was memory CD8+ T cells sorted from blood. The origin of the receptors is a man younger than 40 in good health and a related stem cell transplant donor. CDR3s include the opening cysteine and the closing phenylalanine or tryptophan. A D gene is named only where the DNA matches it firmly. Expanded clones are given a class, and other clones once, few, many or no size at all.

cdr3_aa | cdr3_nt | j_call | d_call | clone_size | v_call
CAIIIRQKTAYEQYF | TGTGCCATCATTATCAGGCAGAAGACGGCATACGAGCAGTACTTC | TRBJ2-7 | NA | NA | TRBV9
CASSRGTGLSNYGYTF | TGCGCCAGCAGCCGGGGGACAGGACTTTCTAACTATGGCTACACCTTC | TRBJ1-2 | TRBD1 | NA | TRBV4-1
CASSLEGDRDEQYF | TGTGCCAGCAGCTTAGAAGGGGACAGGGACGAGCAGTACTTC | TRBJ2-7 | TRBD1 | NA | TRBV7-9
CASSLAPVNTEAFF | TGTGCCAGCAGTTTAGCCCCGGTGAACACTGAAGCTTTCTTT | TRBJ1-1 | NA | few | TRBV27
CASSIRQKTAYEQYF | TGTGCCAGCAGCATCAGGCAGAAGACGGCCTACGAGCAGTACTTC | TRBJ2-7 | NA | few | TRBV9
CASSSSVYGYTF | TGTGCCAGCAGTTCCAGCGTCTATGGCTACACCTTC | TRBJ1-2 | NA | NA | TRBV7-9
CASSPRSSEQPQHF | TGTGCCAGCAGTCCTCGGTCCTCCGAGCAGCCCCAGCATTTT | TRBJ1-5 | NA | NA | TRBV28
CASSPRGIAGGPRPYNEQFF | TGTGCCAGCAGCCCCCGAGGAATAGCGGGGGGGCCGAGACCCTACAATGAGCAGTTCTTC | TRBJ2-1 | TRBD2 | NA | TRBV5-4
CASSLNLGDRQREQYF | TGTGCCAGCAGCCTCAACCTGGGGGACAGGCAACGCGAGCAGTACTTC | TRBJ2-7 | TRBD1 | few | TRBV27
CASSLDRAVIRGGKEKLFF | TGCGCCAGCAGCCTCGACAGGGCTGTAATTAGAGGGGGTAAGGAAAAACTGTTTTTT | TRBJ1-4 | TRBD1 | once | TRBV4-1
CASSISGTTNYGYTF | TGTGCCAGCAGCATATCCGGGACAACTAACTATGGCTACACCTTC | TRBJ1-2 | NA | NA | TRBV7-2
CASSFLAGAPSSYNEQFF | TGTGCCAGCAGTTTCTTGGCAGGGGCGCCGAGCTCCTACAATGAGCAGTTCTTC | TRBJ2-1 | NA | NA | TRBV27
CASSFGNTEAFF | TGTGCCAGCAGCTTCGGGAACACTGAAGCTTTCTTT | TRBJ1-1 | NA | NA | TRBV7-9
CASSPGSGAYEQYF | TGTGCCAGTAGTCCCGGGAGTGGAGCCTACGAGCAGTACTTC | TRBJ2-7 | NA | NA | TRBV19
CASSPIQPNEKLFF | TGCGCCAGCAGCCCTATACAGCCTAATGAAAAACTGTTTTTT | TRBJ1-4 | NA | few | TRBV5-1
CASSQELASDYNEQFF | TGCGCCAGCAGCCAGGAACTAGCGTCCGACTACAATGAGCAGTTCTTC | TRBJ2-1 | TRBD2 | NA | TRBV4-1
CASRPGQGKYEQYF | TGTGCCAGCAGGCCAGGACAGGGAAAATACGAGCAGTACTTC | TRBJ2-7 | TRBD1 | NA | TRBV27
CASCIGQGTAYEQYF | TGTGCCAGTTGCATCGGGCAGGGGACGGCCTACGAGCAGTACTTC | TRBJ2-7 | NA | NA | TRBV9
CASSLLGTSNHEQYF | TGTGCCAGCAGCCTGCTCGGGACTAGTAACCACGAGCAGTACTTC | TRBJ2-7 | TRBD2 | NA | TRBV14
CASSFHSSYEQYF | TGCGCCAGCAGCTTTCACAGTTCCTACGAGCAGTACTTC | TRBJ2-7 | NA | NA | TRBV5-1
CASSQDRTSSYGYTF | TGCGCCAGCAGCCAAGATAGGACATCGAGCTATGGCTACACCTTC | TRBJ1-2 | NA | NA | TRBV4-3
CASSEYGSQSYNSPLHF | TGTGCCAGCAGTGAATACGGGAGCCAGTCCTATAATTCACCCCTCCACTTT | TRBJ1-6 | NA | NA | TRBV25-1
CASSPPPGQAPYEQYF | TGTGCCAGCAGCCCTCCTCCCGGACAGGCGCCCTACGAGCAGTACTTC | TRBJ2-7 | NA | NA | TRBV21-1
CASSPRAGGGSSYEQYF | TGTGCCAGCAGTCCTAGAGCGGGGGGCGGAAGCTCCTACGAGCAGTACTTC | TRBJ2-7 | TRBD2 | few | TRBV27
CATSRGIGRNEQYF | TGTGCCACCAGCAGAGGGATCGGCAGGAACGAGCAGTACTTC | TRBJ2-7 | NA | medium-sized | TRBV15
CASSLTGGWDNEQFF | TGTGCCAGCAGCCTGACAGGGGGCTGGGACAATGAGCAGTTCTTC | TRBJ2-1 | TRBD1 | few | TRBV7-3
CASSQGVLSGGSTGELFF | TGCGCCAGCAGCCAAGGGGTTTTAAGCGGGGGATCAACCGGGGAGCTGTTTTTT | TRBJ2-2 | TRBD2 | NA | TRBV4-3
CASSYSNEKLFF | TGTGCCAGCAGTTACTCGAATGAGAAACTGTTTTTT | TRBJ1-4 | NA | NA | TRBV6-6
CASSYNAVQETQYF | TGTGCCAGCAGCTACAATGCAGTCCAAGAGACCCAGTACTTC | TRBJ2-5 | NA | once | TRBV7-9
CASSQVGPPFF | TGCGCCAGCAGCCAAGTGGGCCCTCCGTTCTTT | TRBJ1-1 | NA | NA | TRBV4-1
CASSQGWSGQEGEKLFF | TGTGCCAGCAGCCAAGGGTGGTCCGGGCAGGAGGGAGAAAAACTGTTTTTT | TRBJ1-4 | NA | NA | TRBV27
CASSLDDQGFYEQYF | TGCGCCAGCAGCTTGGATGACCAGGGGTTCTACGAGCAGTACTTC | TRBJ2-7 | NA | NA | TRBV5-1
CASSPLDRKATNEKLFF | TGTGCCAGCTCACCTCTAGACAGGAAGGCAACTAATGAAAAACTGTTTTTT | TRBJ1-4 | NA | NA | TRBV18